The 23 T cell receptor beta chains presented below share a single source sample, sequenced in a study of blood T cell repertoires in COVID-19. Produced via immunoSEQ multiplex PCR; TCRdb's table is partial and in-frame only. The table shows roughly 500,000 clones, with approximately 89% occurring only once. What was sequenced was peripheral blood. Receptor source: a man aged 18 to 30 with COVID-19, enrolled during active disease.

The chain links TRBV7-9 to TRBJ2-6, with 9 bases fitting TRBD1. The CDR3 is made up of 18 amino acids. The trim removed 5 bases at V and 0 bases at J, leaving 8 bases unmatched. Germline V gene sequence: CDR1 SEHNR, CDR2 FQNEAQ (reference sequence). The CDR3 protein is CASSETGQGFSGANVLTF. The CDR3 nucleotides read TGTGCCAGCAGCGAAACGGGACAGGGTTTCTCTGGGGCCAACGTCCTGACTTTC.

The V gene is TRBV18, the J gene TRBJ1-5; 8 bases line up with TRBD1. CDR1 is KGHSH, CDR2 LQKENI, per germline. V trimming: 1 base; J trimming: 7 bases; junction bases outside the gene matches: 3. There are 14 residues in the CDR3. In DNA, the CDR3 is TGTGCCAGCTCACCACGACAGGGGAGACAGCCCCAGCATTTT. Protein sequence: CASSPRQGRQPQHF.

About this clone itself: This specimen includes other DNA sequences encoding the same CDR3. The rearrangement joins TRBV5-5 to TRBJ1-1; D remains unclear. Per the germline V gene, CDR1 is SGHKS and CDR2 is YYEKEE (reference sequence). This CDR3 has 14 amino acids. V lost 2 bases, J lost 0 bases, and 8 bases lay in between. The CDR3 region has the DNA TGTGCCAGCAGCTTCGCAGACATGAACACTGAAGCTTTCTTT. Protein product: CASSFADMNTEAFF.

The CDR3 DNA reads as TGTGCCACCTCGGGACAAGGATCGGAGACCCAGTACTTC. Translation: CATSGQGSETQYF. This chain joins TRBV24-1 and TRBJ2-5; the D gene is possibly TRBD1 (6 bases). The CDR3 extends over 13 amino acids. V lost 9 bases to trimming and J lost 5 bases, with 15 bases between them. CDR1 and CDR2 from the germline V gene are KGHDR and SFDVKD.

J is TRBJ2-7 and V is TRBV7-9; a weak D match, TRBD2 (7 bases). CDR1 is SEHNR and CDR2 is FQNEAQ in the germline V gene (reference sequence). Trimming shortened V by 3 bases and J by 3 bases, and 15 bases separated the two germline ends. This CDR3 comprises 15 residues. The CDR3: CASSFVRGGDYEQYF. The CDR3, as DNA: TGTGCCAGCAGCTTCGTCAGGGGAGGGGACTACGAGCAGTACTTC.

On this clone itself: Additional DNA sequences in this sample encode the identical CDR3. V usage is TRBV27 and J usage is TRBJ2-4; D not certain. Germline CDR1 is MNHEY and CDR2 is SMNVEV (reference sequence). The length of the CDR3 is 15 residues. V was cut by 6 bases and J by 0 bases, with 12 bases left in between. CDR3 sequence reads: CASSLSGVAKNIQYF. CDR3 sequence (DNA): TGTGCCAGCAGCCTTTCAGGCGTAGCCAAAAACATTCAGTACTTC.

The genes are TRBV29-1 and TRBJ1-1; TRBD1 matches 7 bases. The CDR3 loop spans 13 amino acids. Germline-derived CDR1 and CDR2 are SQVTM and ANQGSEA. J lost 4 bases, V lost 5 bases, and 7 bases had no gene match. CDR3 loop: CSVSGQALTEAFF. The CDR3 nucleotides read TGCAGCGTTTCCGGACAGGCTCTCACTGAAGCTTTCTTT.

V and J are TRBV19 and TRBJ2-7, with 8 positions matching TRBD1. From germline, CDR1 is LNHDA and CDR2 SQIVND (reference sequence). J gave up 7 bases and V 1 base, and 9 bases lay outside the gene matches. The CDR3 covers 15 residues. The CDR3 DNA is TGTGCCAGTAGTATAGCTCAGGGGGCATCGGTTGAGCAGTACTTC. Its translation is CASSIAQGASVEQYF. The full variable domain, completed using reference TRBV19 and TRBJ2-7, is DGGITQSPKYLFRKEGQNVTLSCEQNLNHDAMYWYRQDPGQGLRLIYYSQIVNDFQKGDIAEGYSVSREKKESFPLTVTSAQKNPTAFYLCASSIAQGASVEQYFGPGTRLTVT.

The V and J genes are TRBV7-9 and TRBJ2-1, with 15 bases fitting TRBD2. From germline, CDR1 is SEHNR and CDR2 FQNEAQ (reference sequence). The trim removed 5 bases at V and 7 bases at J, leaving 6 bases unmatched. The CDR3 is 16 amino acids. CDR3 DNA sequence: TGTGCCAGCAGCGTCTGGACTAGCGGGGGGGTTAATGAGCAGTTCTTC. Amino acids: CASSVWTSGGVNEQFF.

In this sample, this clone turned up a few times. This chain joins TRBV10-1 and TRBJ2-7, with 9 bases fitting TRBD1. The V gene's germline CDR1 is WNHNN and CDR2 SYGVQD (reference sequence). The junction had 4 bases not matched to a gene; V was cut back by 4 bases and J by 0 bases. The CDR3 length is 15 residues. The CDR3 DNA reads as TGCGCCAGCAGTGCGACAGGGGGTAGCTCCTACGAGCAGTACTTC. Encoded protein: CASSATGGSSYEQYF.

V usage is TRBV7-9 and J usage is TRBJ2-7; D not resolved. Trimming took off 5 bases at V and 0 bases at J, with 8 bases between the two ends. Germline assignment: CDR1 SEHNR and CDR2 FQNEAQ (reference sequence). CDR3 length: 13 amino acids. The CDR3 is CASSKAGSYEQYF. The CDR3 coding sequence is TGTGCCAGCAGCAAGGCAGGCTCCTACGAGCAGTACTTC.

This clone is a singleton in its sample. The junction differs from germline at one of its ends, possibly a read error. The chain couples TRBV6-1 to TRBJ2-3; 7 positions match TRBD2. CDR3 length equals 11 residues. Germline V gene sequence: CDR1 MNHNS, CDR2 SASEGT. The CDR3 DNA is TGTGCCAGCAGTGACGGACTAGTTATGCATTTT. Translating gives CASSDGLVMHF.

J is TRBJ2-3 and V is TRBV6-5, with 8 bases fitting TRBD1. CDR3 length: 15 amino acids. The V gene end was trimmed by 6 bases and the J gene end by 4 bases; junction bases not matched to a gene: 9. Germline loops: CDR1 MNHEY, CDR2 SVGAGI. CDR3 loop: CASRASTGGPDTQYF. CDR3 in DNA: TGTGCCAGCAGAGCCTCAACAGGGGGGCCAGATACGCAGTATTTT.

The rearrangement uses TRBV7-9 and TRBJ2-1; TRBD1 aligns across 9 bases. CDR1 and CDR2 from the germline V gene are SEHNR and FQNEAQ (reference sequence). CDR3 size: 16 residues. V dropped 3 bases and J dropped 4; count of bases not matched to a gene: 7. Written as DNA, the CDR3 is TGTGCCAGCAGCTTTAGCCCGGACAGGGGTTACAATGAGCAGTTCTTC. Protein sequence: CASSFSPDRGYNEQFF.

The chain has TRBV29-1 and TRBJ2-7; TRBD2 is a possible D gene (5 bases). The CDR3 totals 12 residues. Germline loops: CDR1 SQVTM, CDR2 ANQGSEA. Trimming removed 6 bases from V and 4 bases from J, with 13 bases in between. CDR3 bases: TGCAGCGTCGAGGGCAGGAGATACGAGCAGTACTTC. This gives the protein CSVEGRRYEQYF.

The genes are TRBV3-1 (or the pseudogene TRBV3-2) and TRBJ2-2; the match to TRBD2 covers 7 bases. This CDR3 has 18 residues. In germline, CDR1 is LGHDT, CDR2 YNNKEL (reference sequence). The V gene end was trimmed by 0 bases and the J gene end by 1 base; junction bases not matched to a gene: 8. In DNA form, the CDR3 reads TGTGCCAGCAGCCAAGAATCGACTAGCTGGGAGAACACCGGGGAGCTGTTTTTT. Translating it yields CASSQESTSWENTGELFF.

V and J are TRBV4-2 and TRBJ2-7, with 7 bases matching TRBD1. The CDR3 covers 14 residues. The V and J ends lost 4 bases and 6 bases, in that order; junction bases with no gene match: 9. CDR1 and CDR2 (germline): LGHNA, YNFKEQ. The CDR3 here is CASSPRQGSAEQYF. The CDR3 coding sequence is TGTGCCAGCAGCCCCCGACAGGGTTCGGCCGAGCAGTACTTC.

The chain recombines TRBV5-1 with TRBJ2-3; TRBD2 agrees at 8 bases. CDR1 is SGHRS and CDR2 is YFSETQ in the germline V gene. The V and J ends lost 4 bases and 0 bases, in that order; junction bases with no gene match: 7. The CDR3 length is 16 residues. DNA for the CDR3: TGCGCCAGCAGCATGGGACTAGTTGGGAGCACAGATACGCAGTATTTT. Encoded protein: CASSMGLVGSTDTQYF.

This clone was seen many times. CDR3 coding DNA: TGTGCCAGCAGCCCCTTTCCTTCGGTCCGAAACACCATATATTTT. It translates to CASSPFPSVRNTIYF. The genes are TRBV9 and TRBJ1-3; D not certain. The CDR3 covers 15 residues. The V end was cut by 4 bases, the J end by 5 bases, with 16 bases between. Germline CDR1 SGDLS, CDR2 YYNGEE.

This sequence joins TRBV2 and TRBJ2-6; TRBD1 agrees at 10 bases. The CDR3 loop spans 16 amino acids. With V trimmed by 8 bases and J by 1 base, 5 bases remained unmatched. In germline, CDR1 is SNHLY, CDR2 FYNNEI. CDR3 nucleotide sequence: TGTGCCAGCGTGGGACAGGGGCTGTCTGGGGCCAACGTCCTGACTTTC. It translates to CASVGQGLSGANVLTF.

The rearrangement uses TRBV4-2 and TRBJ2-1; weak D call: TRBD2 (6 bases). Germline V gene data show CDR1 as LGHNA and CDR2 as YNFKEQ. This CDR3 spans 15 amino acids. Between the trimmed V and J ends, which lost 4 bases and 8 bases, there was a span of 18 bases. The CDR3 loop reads CASSPVVGGFDEQFF. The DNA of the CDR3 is TGTGCCAGCAGCCCAGTGGTGGGAGGCTTCGATGAGCAGTTCTTC.

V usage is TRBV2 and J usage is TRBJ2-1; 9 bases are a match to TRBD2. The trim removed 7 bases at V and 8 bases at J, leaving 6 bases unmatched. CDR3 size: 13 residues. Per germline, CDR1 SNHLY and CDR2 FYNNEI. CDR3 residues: CASIRGGAHEQFF. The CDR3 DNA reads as TGTGCCAGCATCCGCGGGGGGGCCCATGAGCAGTTCTTC. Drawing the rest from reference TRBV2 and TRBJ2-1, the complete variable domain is EPEVTQTPSHQVTQMGQEVILRCVPISNHLYFYWYRQILGQKVEFLVSFYNNEISEKSEIFDDQFSVERPDGSNFTLKIRSTKLEDSAMYFCASIRGGAHEQFFGPGTRLTVL.

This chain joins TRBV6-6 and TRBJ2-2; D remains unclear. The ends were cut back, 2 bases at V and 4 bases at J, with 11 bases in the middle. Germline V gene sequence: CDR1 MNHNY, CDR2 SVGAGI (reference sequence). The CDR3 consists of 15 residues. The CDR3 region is CASSYRQARTGELFF. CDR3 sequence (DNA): TGTGCCAGCAGTTACAGGCAGGCACGCACCGGGGAGCTGTTTTTT.